Each of the 25 T cell receptor beta chains below was sequenced from the same sample in a study of shared clonotypes between healthy human individuals. The data were produced by immunoSEQ multiplex PCR, yet TCRdb's version contains in-frame clones alone and is incomplete. The table lists under 850,000 clones, almost 95% of them singletons. Selected positively for CCR7 and CD45RO-negative, naive CD8 cells excluded terminally differentiated effector memory CD45RA+ cells. The sample taken for sequencing was naive CD8+ T cells sorted from blood. These receptors came from a man aged 30-40 years in good health.

V gene TRBV7-9 combines with J gene TRBJ2-2; the match to TRBD1 covers 11 bases. The ends lost 7 bases at V and 6 bases at J; junction bases unmatched: 4. Germline CDR1 reads SEHNR; CDR2 reads FQNEAQ (reference sequence). This CDR3 has 14 residues. CDR3 DNA sequence: TGTGCCAGCATCGGACAGGGGGCGCCCGGGGAGCTGTTTTTT. Residues: CASIGQGAPGELFF.

The J gene is TRBJ2-3, the V gene TRBV7-9; D unresolved. Germline assignment: CDR1 SEHNR and CDR2 FQNEAQ (reference sequence). V was trimmed by 7 bases and J by 0 bases, leaving 17 bases between them. This CDR3 contains 16 residues. The CDR3 DNA reads as TGTGCCAGCACCACCCTCCCCGGAGCTAGCACAGATACGCAGTATTTT. It is translated as CASTTLPGASTDTQYF. Supplemented by reference TRBV7-9 and TRBJ2-3, the full variable domain reads DTGVSQNPRHKITKRGQNVTFRCDPISEHNRLYWYRQTLGQGPEFLTYFQNEAQLEKSRLLSDRFSAERPKGSFSTLEIQRTEQGDSAMYLCASTTLPGASTDTQYFGPGTRLTVL.

The chain has TRBV27 and TRBJ2-6; possible D gene TRBD2, 5 bases. V was shortened by 7 bases and J by 3 bases, with 19 bases between the two germline ends. CDR3 length: 17 residues. The germline V gene encodes CDR1 MNHEY and CDR2 SMNVEV (reference sequence). The CDR3 loop reads CASTNRVGAYGANVLTF. The CDR3 region has the DNA TGTGCCAGCACTAATCGGGTGGGAGCGTATGGGGCCAACGTCCTGACTTTC.

On this clone: Additional DNA sequences in this sample encode the identical CDR3. This chain links TRBV7-9 with TRBJ2-1, with a possible D match to TRBD1 (6 bases). The CDR3 extends over 15 amino acids. Looked up from germline, CDR1 is SEHNR and CDR2 is FQNEAQ (reference sequence). With 0 bases removed from V and 4 bases from J, the gap between germline ends came to 10 bases. The CDR3 is CASSLATGRYNEQFF. CDR3 DNA: TGTGCCAGCAGCTTAGCGACAGGCCGATACAATGAGCAGTTCTTC. The full variable domain, in which reference TRBV7-9 and TRBJ2-1 provide the parts outside the CDR3, is DTGVSQNPRHKITKRGQNVTFRCDPISEHNRLYWYRQTLGQGPEFLTYFQNEAQLEKSRLLSDRFSAERPKGSFSTLEIQRTEQGDSAMYLCASSLATGRYNEQFFGPGTRLTVL.

The gene calls are TRBV7-9 and TRBJ2-1, with 10 positions matching TRBD1. The CDR3 is 15 residues long. Germline loops: CDR1 SEHNR, CDR2 FQNEAQ (reference sequence). Trimming took 4 bases from V and 3 from J; bases not matched to a gene: 3. For the CDR3, the DNA is TGTGCCAGCAGCTCCCGGGACAGGGGCTACAATGAGCAGTTCTTC. This gives the protein CASSSRDRGYNEQFF. Together with reference TRBV7-9 and TRBJ2-1, the CDR3 gives the full variable domain: DTGVSQNPRHKITKRGQNVTFRCDPISEHNRLYWYRQTLGQGPEFLTYFQNEAQLEKSRLLSDRFSAERPKGSFSTLEIQRTEQGDSAMYLCASSSRDRGYNEQFFGPGTRLTVL.

About this clone itself: Other DNA sequences in this sample translate to the same CDR3. This chain joins TRBV19 and TRBJ2-1; a possible D gene is TRBD1 (7 bases). The CDR3 extends over 15 amino acids. With 5 bases removed from V and 0 bases from J, the gap between germline ends came to 11 bases. Germline V gene lookup returns CDR1 LNHDA and CDR2 SQIVND (reference sequence). The DNA of the CDR3 is TGTGCCAGTAGTTCAGGGGGGAGCTCCTACAATGAGCAGTTCTTC. Amino acids: CASSSGGSSYNEQFF. Looking up the rest from reference TRBV19 and TRBJ2-1 gives the full variable domain: DGGITQSPKYLFRKEGQNVTLSCEQNLNHDAMYWYRQDPGQGLRLIYYSQIVNDFQKGDIAEGYSVSREKKESFPLTVTSAQKNPTAFYLCASSSGGSSYNEQFFGPGTRLTVL.

V gene TRBV15 combines with J gene TRBJ1-3, with no clear D. Looked up from germline, CDR1 is LNHNV and CDR2 is YYDKDF (reference sequence). V was trimmed by 5 bases and J by 0 bases, leaving 17 bases between them. The CDR3 runs to 17 residues. The CDR3 DNA reads TGTGCCACCAGCTATAAACTGGGCTCCGACTCTGGAAACACCATATATTTT. It is translated as CATSYKLGSDSGNTIYF.

This chain links TRBV11-2 with TRBJ2-2; D remains ambiguous. Looked up from germline, CDR1 is SGHAT and CDR2 is FQNNGV. The length of the CDR3 is 15 residues. V lost 3 bases, J lost 7 bases, and 15 bases lay in between. The CDR3 sequence is CASSLPRVIGGELFF. Here the CDR3 DNA reads TGTGCCAGCAGCTTGCCCCGGGTTATAGGCGGGGAGCTGTTTTTT.

The chain has TRBV9 and TRBJ2-3, with 8 bases identical to TRBD2. In germline, CDR1 is SGDLS, CDR2 YYNGEE. The CDR3 runs 16 residues. The junction had 9 bases not matched to a gene; V was cut back by 2 bases and J by 4 bases. CDR3 DNA sequence: TGTGCCAGCAGCGTGAGTGTCCGGGAGGGGTCAGATACGCAGTATTTT. It codes for CASSVSVREGSDTQYF.

CDR3 sequence (DNA): TGCGCCAGCAGCCAATTTACTAGCGGACGGGAGACCCAGTACTTC. This codes for CASSQFTSGRETQYF. The genes are TRBV4-3 and TRBJ2-5, with TRBD2 identical over 8 bases. This CDR3 has 15 residues. The trim removed 2 bases at V and 5 bases at J, leaving 7 bases unmatched. The germline CDR1 and CDR2 sequences are LGHNA and YSLEER.

The CDR3 nucleotides are TGTGCCAGCAGTGAATCAAAACCGGATGAGCAGTTCTTC. Its translation is CASSESKPDEQFF. The chain joins TRBV25-1 to TRBJ2-1, with no clear D. The V and J ends lost 1 base and 8 bases respectively, with 9 bases between them. The CDR3 loop spans 13 amino acids. Per germline, CDR1 MGHDK and CDR2 SYGVNS.

The V and J genes are TRBV29-1 and TRBJ2-1, with TRBD2 matching over 10 bases. V gave up 1 base and J gave up 8 bases; unmatched junction bases: 14. The CDR3 covers 17 residues. Germline V gene lookup returns CDR1 SQVTM and CDR2 ANQGSEA. DNA of the CDR3: TGCAGCGTTGAAGCCCCGGGCACTAGCGGGACTGGGCATGAGCAGTTCTTC. It specifies CSVEAPGTSGTGHEQFF.

The chain couples TRBV9 to TRBJ2-1; D unclear. The germline gives CDR1 SGDLS, CDR2 YYNGEE. There are 15 residues in the CDR3. With 2 bases removed from V and 0 bases from J, the gap between germline ends came to 9 bases. The CDR3 spells CASSVEDVSYNEQFF. The DNA of the CDR3 is TGTGCCAGCAGCGTTGAAGATGTCTCCTACAATGAGCAGTTCTTC.

This sequence joins TRBV7-3 and TRBJ2-7; D is perhaps TRBD1 (6 bases). Between the trimmed V and J ends, which lost 2 bases and 3 bases, there was a span of 17 bases. The CDR3 sequence is 16 residues long. Germline values: CDR1 SGHTA, CDR2 FQGTGA. The CDR3 bases are TGTGCCAGCAGCTTAGATAGGACAGCCAATAACTACGAGCAGTACTTC. It encodes CASSLDRTANNYEQYF.

The chain uses TRBV10-3 and TRBJ2-1, with a possible D match to TRBD1 (6 bases). Trimming cost V 7 bases and J 10 bases, with 17 bases left between them. CDR1 and CDR2 (germline): ENHRY, SYGVKD. This CDR3 comprises 13 residues. This CDR3 reads CAITSQAGQEQFF. The CDR3 coding sequence is TGTGCCATCACCTCGCAGGCTGGACAGGAGCAGTTCTTC.

CDR3 nucleotide sequence: TGTGCCAGCAGTTCCGGTCGTCCTACTTATAATGAAAAACTGTTTTTT. Translation gives CASSSGRPTYNEKLFF. The chain recombines TRBV6-5 with TRBJ1-4; unclear D gene. The CDR3 is made up of 16 amino acids. Trimming removed 4 bases from V and 4 bases from J, with 16 bases in between. Per the germline V gene, CDR1 is MNHEY and CDR2 is SVGAGI.

In this sample, this clone turned up a few times. The chain uses TRBV18 and TRBJ1-2, with TRBD1 as a possible D gene (6 bases). CDR3 length: 17 residues. In germline, CDR1 is KGHSH, CDR2 LQKENI. Trimming cost V 2 bases and J 8 bases, with 24 bases left between them. DNA of the CDR3: TGTGCCAGCTCACCAGAGGTTACAGGGCAGAGGGGAGAGGGCTACACCTTC. Protein product: CASSPEVTGQRGEGYTF.

V is TRBV20-1 and J is TRBJ1-2, with D maybe TRBD1 (6 bases). CDR3 size: 11 residues. V was trimmed by 6 bases and J by 8 bases, leaving 13 bases between them. Per the germline V gene, CDR1 is DFQATT and CDR2 is SNEGSKA (reference sequence). CDR3 sequence (DNA): TGCAGTGCCCGGACAGAGCAAGGCTACACCTTC. This encodes CSARTEQGYTF.

The sample holds one count of this clone. In DNA form, the CDR3 reads TGTGCCAGCAGTGAATGGGGGCGTGATGGCACTGAAGCTTTCTTT. This encodes CASSEWGRDGTEAFF. This chain joins TRBV2 and TRBJ1-1, with TRBD1 as a possible D gene (6 bases). Germline-derived CDR1 and CDR2 are SNHLY and FYNNEI. This CDR3 has 15 residues. Between the trimmed V and J ends, which lost 2 bases and 4 bases, there was a span of 14 bases.

The V gene is TRBV11-2, the J gene TRBJ2-7; D is unresolved. The CDR3 loop spans 14 amino acids. The V gene lost 0 bases and the J gene lost 6 bases, with 12 bases spanning the gap. Per the germline V gene, CDR1 is SGHAT and CDR2 is FQNNGV. The CDR3 DNA is TGTGCCAGCAGCTTAGAGGTATCAGTTTTCGAGCAGTACTTC. The encoded protein is CASSLEVSVFEQYF.

V usage is TRBV18 and J usage is TRBJ2-3, with no clear D. The CDR3 covers 17 residues. From germline, CDR1 is KGHSH and CDR2 LQKENI. The ends were cut back, 6 bases at V and 6 bases at J, with 25 bases in the middle. CDR3 nucleotides: TGTGCCAGCTCGCTTCCCTGGCTAAGTACGCCGGCCGATACGCAGTATTTT. This translates into CASSLPWLSTPADTQYF. Looking up the rest from reference TRBV18 and TRBJ2-3 gives the full variable domain: NAGVMQNPRHLVRRRGQEARLRCSPMKGHSHVYWYRQLPEEGLKFMVYLQKENIIDESGMPKERFSAEFPKEGPSILRIQQVVRGDSAAYFCASSLPWLSTPADTQYFGPGTRLTVL.

Worth noting for this clone: One end of the junction is discordant with germline, which a read error may explain. The CDR3 DNA follows: TGTGCCAGCAGCTCACAGAACGCCGGGGAGCTGTTTTTT. Residues: CASSSQNAGELFF. The rearrangement links TRBV5-4 to TRBJ2-2; D unresolved. The V gene's germline CDR1 is SGHNT and CDR2 YYREEE (reference sequence). This CDR3 has 13 amino acids.

V and J are TRBV7-8 and TRBJ2-3; TRBD1 aligns across 9 bases. The germline gives CDR1 SGHVS, CDR2 FQNEAQ. With 5 bases clipped from V and 4 bases from J, the junction kept 10 bases outside the gene matches. This CDR3 is 16 amino acids long. The DNA for the CDR3 is TGTGCCAGCAGCCCCCGGACAGGGGCGGAGGCAGATACGCAGTATTTT. Amino acid sequence: CASSPRTGAEADTQYF.

CDR3 residues: CASSPPTGTQYF. CDR3 nucleotides: TGTGCCAGCAGTCCCCCCACCGGTACGCAGTATTTT. The rearrangement links TRBV27 to TRBJ2-3, with D unclear. The CDR3 is 12 residues long. Looked up from germline, CDR1 is MNHEY and CDR2 is SMNVEV (reference sequence). Between the trimmed V and J ends, which lost 5 bases and 8 bases, there was a span of 11 bases.

This clone was seen just once. The chain has TRBV7-9 and TRBJ1-1; D gene ambiguous. CDR1 SEHNR and CDR2 FQNEAQ come from the germline V gene (reference sequence). V shed 5 bases and J shed 8 bases, with 12 bases lying between them. The CDR3 runs to 12 residues. CDR3 in amino acids: CASSNPPPEAFF. CDR3 DNA sequence: TGTGCCAGCAGCAATCCCCCCCCGGAAGCTTTCTTT.